The 21 T cell receptor beta chains given below trace back to one sample, sequenced in a study of blood T cells in healthy people across ages. Primers used in a second PCR of roughly 6 to 11 cycles were a sample-barcoded 5' primer and a J-beta primer mix. TCRdb reanalysed the 5' RACE reads using MiXCR and keeps one entry per CDR3 protein. This sample has about 830,000 distinct CDR3 sequences, with about 62% found just once. Sequenced sample: blood. The origin of the receptors is a man between 25 and 39 years old in good health.

This chain connects TRBV6-1 to TRBJ1-2, with D perhaps TRBD1 (6 bases). Germline V gene lookup returns CDR1 MNHNS and CDR2 SASEGT. The length of the CDR3 is 14 residues. The V end lost 6 bases, the J end lost 4 bases, and 15 bases lay between the germline ends. CDR3 loop: CASSPGGRLYGYTF. DNA of the CDR3: TGTGCCAGCAGCCCGGGGGGGCGTCTCTATGGCTACACCTTC.

This chain joins TRBV12-3 or TRBV12-4 and TRBJ1-4; possible D gene TRBD1, 5 bases. The CDR3 sequence is 15 residues long. Trimming took 5 bases from V and 4 from J, leaving 14 bases between them. The CDR3 bases are TGTGCCAGCAGTCGCCCCGGGGGGAGTAATGAAAAACTGTTTTTT. The encoded protein is CASSRPGGSNEKLFF.

The chain couples TRBV7-8 to TRBJ2-1, with 8 bases lining up with TRBD1. Matching the DNA end better, TRBJ2-7 makes the J call doubtful. CDR1 and CDR2 (germline): SGHVS, FQNEAQ. This CDR3 has 15 residues. The CDR3 here is CASSPYGQGGYEQYF. The CDR3 DNA reads as TGTGCCAGCAGCCCTTACGGACAGGGAGGATACGAGCAGTACTTC.

The chain uses TRBV28 and TRBJ2-5; TRBD2 aligns across 7 bases. Germline V lookup: CDR1 MDHEN, CDR2 SYDVKM. This CDR3 contains 15 residues. The V gene end was trimmed by 6 bases and the J gene end by 2 bases; junction bases not matched to a gene: 9. The CDR3 sequence is CASSPTMGGQETQYF. DNA for the CDR3: TGTGCCAGCAGCCCGACTATGGGGGGGCAAGAGACCCAGTACTTC.

V gene TRBV29-1 combines with J gene TRBJ1-4; D unclear. Deletions cut 6 bases from V and 8 bases from J, with 16 bases between. The CDR3 totals 13 residues. The germline V gene has CDR1 SQVTM and CDR2 ANQGSEA. DNA of the CDR3: TGCAGCGTCTGGCTCTTACCGGGGGAAAAACTGTTTTTT. Translated, it gives CSVWLLPGEKLFF.

V is TRBV20-1 and J is TRBJ2-7, with D possibly called TRBD1 or TRBD2 (5 bases each). Deletions cut 5 bases from V and 3 bases from J, with 20 bases between. This CDR3 contains 15 residues. The germline V gene encodes CDR1 DFQATT and CDR2 SNEGSKA (reference sequence). CDR3 nucleotides: TGCAGTGCTCAGCGAGGGGCCCCGAGAGGCTACGAGCAGTACTTC. Encoded protein: CSAQRGAPRGYEQYF.

The sample holds many counts of this clonotype. This chain connects TRBV4-3 to TRBJ2-7, with unresolved D. The CDR3 runs to 9 residues. V lost 11 bases and J 4 bases, leaving 6 bases between the germline ends. CDR1 is LGHNA, CDR2 YSLEER, per germline. For the CDR3, the DNA is TGCGCCGGCGCATACGAGCAGTACTTC. This gives the protein CAGAYEQYF.

The genes are TRBV19 and TRBJ2-5; D unresolved. Looked up from germline, CDR1 is LNHDA and CDR2 is SQIVND (reference sequence). The CDR3 totals 14 residues. V was pared by 5 bases and J by 7 bases, with 17 bases between. The CDR3 reads CASSDIPFPGTQYF. CDR3 in DNA: TGTGCCAGTAGTGATATACCTTTCCCAGGGACCCAGTACTTC.

This clonotype showed up just once. The chain combines TRBV6-6 with TRBJ2-1, with 7 nucleotides matching TRBD2. V was pared by 8 bases and J by 4 bases, with 17 bases of the junction left unmatched. The germline CDR1 and CDR2 sequences are MNHNY and SVGAGI (reference sequence). The CDR3 extends over 17 amino acids. CDR3 sequence (DNA): TGTGCCAGCCTGACCTCGGGGGGTGCGGGACTATACAATGAGCAGTTCTTC. It specifies CASLTSGGAGLYNEQFF.

This chain uses TRBV9 with TRBJ2-1, with 10 bases matching TRBD2. Germline V CDR1 and CDR2: SGDLS, YYNGEE. The V gene end was trimmed by 0 bases and the J gene end by 1 base; junction bases not matched to a gene: 7. CDR3 size: 18 residues. CDR3 residues: CASSVAGSGRESYNEQFF. The CDR3 DNA follows: TGTGCCAGCAGCGTAGCTGGCAGCGGGAGGGAATCCTACAATGAGCAGTTCTTC.

V gene TRBV30 combines with J gene TRBJ2-5, with 7 bases matching TRBD2. V gave up 1 base and J gave up 2 bases; unmatched junction bases: 4. Germline assignment: CDR1 GTSNPN and CDR2 SVGIG (reference sequence). This CDR3 region has 14 residues. This CDR3 is CAWSGGGKQETQYF. The CDR3 DNA follows: TGTGCCTGGAGTGGGGGGGGGAAGCAAGAGACCCAGTACTTC.

This chain connects TRBV12-3 or TRBV12-4 to TRBJ1-5, with unresolved D. CDR3 size: 12 residues. Trimming left V 3 bases short and J 5 bases short, with 5 bases between. The CDR3 sequence is CASSFTDQPQHF. CDR3 nucleotides: TGTGCCAGCAGTTTTACGGATCAGCCCCAGCATTTT.

The rearrangement joins TRBV7-2 to TRBJ2-1, with TRBD1 matching 7 bases. The germline V gene has CDR1 SGHTA and CDR2 FQGNSA. This CDR3 has 16 amino acids. V dropped 0 bases and J dropped 8; count of bases not matched to a gene: 10. CDR3 amino acids: CASSLAGTEAPHEQFF. The CDR3 DNA sequence: TGTGCCAGCAGCTTAGCCGGGACAGAGGCCCCGCATGAGCAGTTCTTC.

This clonotype turned up a few times. CDR3 residues: CSASRVGDRRDTQYF. The CDR3 nucleotides are TGCAGCGCCTCGAGAGTTGGGGACCGGCGGGATACGCAGTATTTT. This chain joins TRBV29-1 and TRBJ2-3; D tentatively reads TRBD1 or TRBD2 (5 bases each). Germline loops: CDR1 SQVTM, CDR2 ANQGSEA. The V end lost 7 bases, the J end lost 6 bases, and 23 bases lay between the germline ends. The CDR3 runs 15 residues.

This clonotype has a handful of counts. V usage is TRBV3-1 and J usage is TRBJ2-6, with no clear D. This CDR3 comprises 14 residues. Trimming left V 5 bases short and J 1 base short, with 6 bases between. Germline values: CDR1 LGHDT, CDR2 YNNKEL (reference sequence). CDR3 sequence reads: CASSFKSGANVLTF. The CDR3 DNA is TGTGCCAGCAGCTTTAAGTCTGGGGCCAACGTCCTGACTTTC.

This clonotype has a single count. V usage is TRBV15 and J usage is TRBJ2-7, with D perhaps TRBD1 (6 bases). The V and J ends lost 2 bases and 5 bases respectively, with 10 bases between them. Germline-derived CDR1 and CDR2 are LNHNV and YYDKDF (reference sequence). This CDR3 contains 13 residues. CDR3 nucleotide sequence: TGTGCCACCAGCAGACACAAGGGGGACGAGCAGTACTTC. Protein product: CATSRHKGDEQYF.

The CDR3 DNA reads TGTGCCAGCAGCCCAAACCGACTGGGGTTCTATTATACGCAGTATTTT. Translation: CASSPNRLGFYYTQYF. The chain carries TRBV7-6 and TRBJ2-3; D remains ambiguous. The CDR3 contains 16 residues. The V gene lost 5 bases and the J gene lost 7 bases, with 22 bases spanning the gap. The germline V gene encodes CDR1 SGHVS and CDR2 FNYEAQ. Based on the CDR3 plus reference TRBV7-6 and TRBJ2-3, the full variable domain is GAGVSQSPRYKVTKRGQDVALRCDPISGHVSLYWYRQALGQGPEFLTYFNYEAQQDKSGLPNDRFSAERPEGSISTLTIQRTEQRDSAMYRCASSPNRLGFYYTQYFGPGTRLTVL.

The V and J genes are TRBV7-9 and TRBJ1-2; 7 nucleotides agree with TRBD1. Germline CDR1 and CDR2: SEHNR and FQNEAQ (reference sequence). The CDR3 runs 14 residues. Trimming removed 3 bases from V and 4 bases from J; junction bases left unmatched: 5. The CDR3 DNA reads TGTGCCAGCAGCTTTACAGGGGAGGGCTATGGCTACACCTTC. This translates into CASSFTGEGYGYTF.

The chain joins TRBV20-1 to TRBJ1-2, with TRBD1 identical over 9 bases. The germline CDR1 and CDR2 sequences are DFQATT and SNEGSKA (reference sequence). The CDR3 sequence is 18 residues long. V lost 6 bases to trimming and J lost 0 bases; unmatched junction nucleotides: 17. The DNA of the CDR3 is TGCAGTGCCCACAGATACGGGACAGGGCATGGAGCTAACTATGGCTACACCTTC. It is translated as CSAHRYGTGHGANYGYTF.

This clonotype showed up just a few times. The chain carries TRBV20-1 and TRBJ2-5; possibly TRBD1 for D (5 bases). The J call may be incorrect, as the DNA end agrees better with TRBJ2-7. The CDR3 has 12 residues. Germline values: CDR1 DFQATT, CDR2 SNEGSKA (reference sequence). CDR3 bases: TGCAGTGCTGCTCCCAAGGGGTTCGAGCAGTACTTC. As protein: CSAAPKGFEQYF.

This clonotype has ten or more counts. V gene TRBV7-3 combines with J gene TRBJ2-1; TRBD1 might be the D (5 bases). Trimming took 5 bases from V and 7 from J, leaving 12 bases between them. The CDR3 contains 13 residues. Germline V lookup: CDR1 SGHTA, CDR2 FQGTGA. The CDR3 is CASSPGPSNEQFF. The CDR3 DNA reads as TGTGCCAGCAGCCCAGGGCCCTCAAATGAGCAGTTCTTC.